This TCR beta chain came from a study of breast tumors, draining lymph nodes, adjacent tissues. Comment on this clonotype: Its antigen is unknown.

Study outcomes and limitations: Findings are consistent with lymph node origin and intratumoral expansion of most tumor T cells. Compared with lymph nodes, tumors were less diverse; compared with nontumor tissue, more. Luminal-like breast cancer showed significantly greater tumor-nontumor repertoire similarity than basal-like breast cancer did.

The CDR3 is made up of 15 amino acids. Trimming removed 8 bases at V and 4 bases at J, with 17 bases between. Germline lookup yields CDR1 MNHNS and CDR2 SASEGT. TCRdb reprocessed the multiplex PCR reads via MiXCR and lists one record per CDR3 protein. The table has thousands of distinct CDR3 sequences, 43% seen once. The source is a female donor with breast cancer. Some clones in this sample may be carry-over from other donors' samples. The sequenced sample consisted of tumor-adjacent breast tissue. This chain links TRBV6-1 with TRBJ1-4, with a tentative D call TRBD1 (6 bases). The CDR3: CASRDSDRFNEKLFF. The DNA for the CDR3 is TGTGCCAGCCGCGACTCCGACAGGTTTAATGAAAAACTGTTTTTT.